Following are 2 T cell receptor beta chains from one sample sequenced in a study of T-cell reconstitution after alpha-beta-depleted transplantation in children. Molecular barcoding with unique molecular identifiers was used for the TCRbeta library. Each CDR3 protein is one row after TCRdb ran MiXCR on the PCR reads. The sample holds roughly 400,000 distinct CDR3 sequences, 20% seen once. The input for sequencing was PBMCs from the stem cell graft donor, taken from the stem cell graft. These receptors all stem from a human donor who donated a stem cell graft to a child with acute myeloid leukemia.

The CDR3 sequence is CASSPTSGIKDEQYF. DNA of the CDR3: TGTGCCAGCAGCCCCACTAGCGGGATTAAGGACGAGCAGTACTTC. The rearrangement links TRBV7-2 to TRBJ2-7; TRBD2 agrees at 10 bases. Germline-derived CDR1 and CDR2 are SGHTA and FQGNSA. The junction had 9 bases not matched to a gene; V was cut back by 5 bases and J by 5 bases. The CDR3 extends over 15 amino acids.

The rearrangement joins TRBV7-2 to TRBJ2-3, with TRBD2 identical over 10 bases. This CDR3 has 17 amino acids. Looked up from germline, CDR1 is SGHTA and CDR2 is FQGNSA. J gave up 5 bases and V 2 bases, and 10 bases lay outside the gene matches. The CDR3 DNA reads as TGTGCCAGCAGCTTAAAGGCTAGCGGGAGACTTTTAGATACGCAGTATTTT. It encodes CASSLKASGRLLDTQYF.